These 5 T cell receptor beta chains were sequenced from one sample in a study of shared clonotypes between healthy human individuals. Assay used: immunoSEQ multiplex PCR; TCRdb lists only in-frame clones, some missing. The sample lists about half a million clones, around 77% occurring once. Sequencing was performed on PBMCs. The receptor set was obtained from a woman aged 40 to 55 in good health. Some clones in this sample may be carry-over from other donors' samples.

Comment on this clone: A single base is all that separates this from a far larger clone, so a read error is likely. This sample includes further DNA sequences coding for the same CDR3. This chain links TRBV4-1 with TRBJ2-5, with D perhaps being TRBD1 or TRBD2 (6 bases each). The CDR3 is made up of 14 amino acids. Per the germline V gene, CDR1 is MGHRA and CDR2 is YSYEKL. The germline V and J ends were trimmed by 4 bases and 4 bases, with 13 bases remaining between them. The DNA of the CDR3 is TGCGCCAGCAGCCGGGGGGCTAATCCAGAGACCCAGTACTTC. This translates into CASSRGANPETQYF.

The V call is TRBV30, the J call TRBJ2-5; no firm D call. This CDR3 region has 13 residues. Trimming shortened V by 4 bases and J by 2 bases, and 11 bases separated the two germline ends. Germline CDR1 reads GTSNPN; CDR2 reads SVGIG (reference sequence). The CDR3 loop reads CAWNQGRQETQYF. The CDR3 DNA reads as TGTGCCTGGAACCAAGGAAGGCAAGAGACCCAGTACTTC.

The rearrangement links TRBV5-6 to TRBJ1-2; no reliable D call. The CDR3 covers 11 residues. In germline, CDR1 is SGHDT, CDR2 YYEEEE. V was shortened by 4 bases and J by 3 bases, with 4 bases between the two germline ends. For the CDR3, the DNA is TGTGCCAGCAGCCGCGACTATGGCTACACCTTC. Protein: CASSRDYGYTF.

V is TRBV29-1 and J is TRBJ1-2; 9 nucleotides line up with TRBD1. There are 14 residues in the CDR3. The V gene's germline CDR1 is SQVTM and CDR2 ANQGSEA. V was pared by 1 base and J by 2 bases, with 2 bases of the junction left unmatched. As DNA, the CDR3 is TGCAGCGTTGAAGGGGACAGGGACAACTATGGCTACACCTTC. This encodes CSVEGDRDNYGYTF.

The chain couples TRBV13 to TRBJ1-2; the match to TRBD1 covers 9 bases. Germline-derived CDR1 and CDR2 are PRHDT and FYEKMQ (reference sequence). Losses at the gene ends were 5 bases for V and 4 bases for J; bases not matched to a gene: 11. CDR3 length equals 16 residues. CDR3 sequence (DNA): TGTGCCAGCAGCCCCCGGGACAGGGAGTTAGTCTATGGCTACACCTTC. Residues: CASSPRDRELVYGYTF.